This TCR beta chain stems from a study of cytomegalovirus exposure and HLA in healthy donors. Study at large: The 500 to 750 first-cohort repertoires and the roughly 120 validation repertoires shared the same platform, a later analysis reported. Study-level findings and limits: A subsequent analysis found that TCR clusters from the first cohort also tended to co-occur in the 110 or so validation repertoires, with under 95% of cluster scores above 0. Researchers catalogued under 200 TCR beta chains as cytomegalovirus-associated.

Trimming at V came to 1 base and at J to 0 bases, leaving 6 bases not matched to a gene. This CDR3 is built from 18 residues. The germline V gene encodes CDR1 LNHNV and CDR2 YYDKDF (reference sequence). Some clones are missing from TCRdb's copy, which holds only in-frame ones; the method was immunoSEQ multiplex PCR. The sample lists 250,000 to 300,000 clones, roughly 90% occurring once. Details on this clone: What it binds is not known.

It was the approximately 110-subject validation cohort, separate from the roughly 700-subject first cohort, to which the donors belonged. This TCR came from a woman between 18 and 29 years old in good health and CMV-seronegative. This chain connects TRBV15 to TRBJ2-6; 7 bases line up with TRBD1. The sample consisted of PBMCs. CDR3 amino acids: CATSRGDRARSGANVLTF. The CDR3 nucleotides are TGTGCCACCAGCAGAGGGGACAGAGCCCGCTCTGGGGCCAACGTCCTGACTTTC.